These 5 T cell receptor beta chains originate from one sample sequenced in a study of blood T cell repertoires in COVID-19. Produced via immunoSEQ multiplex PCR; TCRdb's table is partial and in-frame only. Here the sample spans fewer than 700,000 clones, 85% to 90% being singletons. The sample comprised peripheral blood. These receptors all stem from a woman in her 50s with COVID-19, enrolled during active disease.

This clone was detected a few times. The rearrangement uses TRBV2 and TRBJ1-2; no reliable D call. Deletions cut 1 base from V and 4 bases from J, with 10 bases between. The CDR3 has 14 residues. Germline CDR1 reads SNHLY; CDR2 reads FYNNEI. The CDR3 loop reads CASSEDPVIYGYTF. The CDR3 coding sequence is TGTGCCAGCAGTGAAGACCCAGTTATCTATGGCTACACCTTC.

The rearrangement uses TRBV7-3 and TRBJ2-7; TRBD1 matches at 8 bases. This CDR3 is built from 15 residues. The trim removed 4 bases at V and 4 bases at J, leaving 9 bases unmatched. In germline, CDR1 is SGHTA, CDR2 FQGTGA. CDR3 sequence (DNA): TGTGCCAGCAGCTGGGCCGGGACAGGACCTTACGAGCAGTACTTC. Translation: CASSWAGTGPYEQYF.

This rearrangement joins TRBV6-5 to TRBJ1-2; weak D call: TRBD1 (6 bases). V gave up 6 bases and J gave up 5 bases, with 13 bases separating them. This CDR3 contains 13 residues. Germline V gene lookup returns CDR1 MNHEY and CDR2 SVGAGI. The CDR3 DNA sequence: TGTGCCAGCAGAGAGGGGGTCTTTTATGGCTACACCTTC. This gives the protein CASREGVFYGYTF.

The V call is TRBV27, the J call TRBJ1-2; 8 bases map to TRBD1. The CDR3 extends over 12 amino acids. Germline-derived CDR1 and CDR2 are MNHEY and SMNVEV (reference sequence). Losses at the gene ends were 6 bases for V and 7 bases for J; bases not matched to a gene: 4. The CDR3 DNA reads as TGTGCCAGCAGGACAGGGGCGACTGGCTACACCTTC. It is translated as CASRTGATGYTF.

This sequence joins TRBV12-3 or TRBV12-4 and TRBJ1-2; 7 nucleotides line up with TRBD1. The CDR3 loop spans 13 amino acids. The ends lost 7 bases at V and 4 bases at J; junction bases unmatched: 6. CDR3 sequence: CASTRDSSYGYTF. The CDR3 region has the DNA TGTGCCAGCACCAGGGACAGCTCCTATGGCTACACCTTC.